This T cell receptor (beta chain) was recovered during a study of shared clonotypes between healthy human individuals. In the study overall: CD4 naive cells filled three plates per donor, CD4 memory three, CD8 naive two and CD8 memory one.

Measured with immunoSEQ multiplex PCR; TCRdb has only the in-frame clones, and not every one. The repertoire holds over 2 million clones, with about 95% as singletons. Naive-designated CD8 cells lacked CD45RO, were positively enriched for CCR7, and omitted terminally differentiated effector memory CD45RA+ cells. Sequencing was carried out using naive CD8+ T cells sorted from blood. This sequence was found in a man aged 18 to 30 in good health.

The CDR3, as DNA: TGCGCCACCTGGGACAGGGGGCGCATGGTCGGGGAGCTGTTTTTT. Its translation: CATWDRGRMVGELFF. The genes are TRBV10-2 and TRBJ2-2; 12 bases map to TRBD1. The length of the CDR3 is 15 residues. V lost 10 bases and J lost 7; bases outside the gene matches: 10. Germline loops: CDR1 WSHSY, CDR2 SAAADI.